This is a list of T cell receptor beta chains from one sample in a study of OX40 agonist ivuxolimab in advanced cancers. Sequencing was performed with immunoSEQ multiplex PCR; in TCRdb, only in-frame clones are kept and a portion is missing. The top ten hold approximately 14% of the sample, which has more than 60,000 clones, roughly 94% seen once. The source was CD4+ or CD8+ T cells sorted from blood, collected in a trial of the OX40 agonist ivuxolimab. The receptors originated from an adult with an advanced solid tumor such as melanoma, head and neck, liver or kidney cancer. Both conserved end residues are part of each CDR3. The order of the fields is D gene, CDR3 length, J gene, V gene, clone size, CDR3 protein, CDR3 DNA. A D gene is named only where the DNA matches it firmly. For some rows the clone size is stated as once, few or many, or as a class when expanded; others skip it.

NA,16,TRBJ1-3,TRBV4-3,NA,CASSQAFGLSGNTIYF,TGCGCCAGCAGCCAAGCGTTCGGGCTTTCTGGAAACACCATATATTTT
TRBD2,15,TRBJ2-3,TRBV7-3,NA,CASSISGRASDTQYF,TGTGCCAGCAGCATTAGCGGGAGGGCCTCAGATACGCAGTATTTT
TRBD1,15,TRBJ1-6,TRBV4-3,NA,CASSHTGQTNSPLHF,TGCGCCAGCAGCCATACGGGACAGACTAATTCACCCCTCCACTTT
NA,15,TRBJ1-1,TRBV5-4,NA,CASSPGGYGGSEAFF,TGTGCCAGCAGCCCCGGGGGGTACGGTGGATCTGAAGCTTTCTTT
NA,16,TRBJ1-4,TRBV4-3,NA,CASSQAAAVVNEKLFF,TGCGCCAGCAGCCAAGCGGCGGCGGTGGTTAATGAAAAACTGTTTTTT
NA,15,TRBJ1-3,TRBV19,NA,CASSVGGLSGNTIYF,TGTGCCAGTAGTGTCGGGGGTCTCTCTGGAAACACCATATATTTT
NA,15,TRBJ2-1,TRBV9,once,CASSVDQALYNEQFF,TGTGCCAGCAGCGTAGATCAGGCCCTCTACAATGAGCAGTTCTTC
NA,13,TRBJ2-7,TRBV6-5,NA,CASRDGTVYEQYF,TGTGCCAGCAGGGACGGGACGGTCTACGAGCAGTACTTC
NA,12,TRBJ1-1,TRBV29-1,few,CSVDVGNTEAFF,TGCAGCGTTGACGTAGGGAACACTGAAGCTTTCTTT
NA,17,TRBJ2-7,TRBV4-3,once,CASSQDPGRSTSYEQYF,TGCGCCAGCAGCCAAGATCCGGGCAGAAGCACGTCCTACGAGCAGTACTTC
NA,15,TRBJ2-1,TRBV19,once,CARESGYPSYNEQFF,TGTGCCAGGGAGTCCGGATACCCCAGCTACAATGAGCAGTTCTTC
NA,15,TRBJ2-3,TRBV4-1,NA,CASSQRGTSTDTQYF,TGCGCCAGCAGCCAACGCGGGACTAGCACAGATACGCAGTATTTT
NA,15,TRBJ1-4,TRBV4-1,NA,CASSQDIGTIEKLFF,TGCGCCAGCAGCCAAGATATAGGGACTATAGAAAAACTGTTTTTT
NA,16,TRBJ2-1,TRBV11-3,NA,CASSQGGGARDNEQFF,TGTGCCAGCTCACAAGGGGGCGGGGCTCGGGACAATGAGCAGTTCTTC
NA,15,TRBJ2-6,TRBV5-6,NA,CASSLWGSGANVLTF,TGTGCCAGCAGCCTCTGGGGGTCTGGGGCCAACGTCCTGACTTTC
NA,15,TRBJ1-1,TRBV4-1,NA,CASSQDPGPNTEAFF,TGCGCCAGCAGCCAAGATCCGGGCCCGAACACTGAAGCTTTCTTT
TRBD2,14,TRBJ2-3,TRBV9,NA,CASSSSGSTDTQYF,TGTGCCAGCAGCTCTAGCGGGAGCACAGATACGCAGTATTTT
NA,16,TRBJ2-6,TRBV27,NA,CASKHLGDIGANVLTF,TGTGCCAGCAAACACCTAGGGGACATTGGGGCCAACGTCCTGACTTTC
TRBD1,13,TRBJ2-5,TRBV28,NA,CASRDRGGETQYF,TGTGCCAGCAGGGACAGGGGTGGGGAGACCCAGTACTTC
NA,15,TRBJ1-1,TRBV27,NA,CASNPLPGFGTEAFF,TGTGCCAGCAATCCCCTTCCAGGGTTTGGCACTGAAGCTTTCTTT
TRBD2,15,TRBJ2-3,TRBV29-1,once,CSVALAGAPADTQYF,TGCAGCGTTGCACTAGCGGGAGCCCCGGCAGATACGCAGTATTTT
NA,16,TRBJ2-7,TRBV4-1,NA,CASSPTSGGPPGEQYF,TGCGCCAGCAGCCCAACCTCGGGCGGCCCTCCGGGGGAGCAGTACTTC
TRBD1,15,TRBJ1-1,TRBV27,NA,CASSATGGEGTEAFF,TGTGCCAGCAGCGCTACAGGGGGTGAGGGGACTGAAGCTTTCTTT
NA,13,TRBJ1-5,TRBV7-9,NA,CASSTRGNQPQHF,TGTGCCAGCAGCACAAGAGGCAATCAGCCCCAGCATTTT
NA,13,TRBJ2-1,TRBV7-8,NA,CASSLAGLREQFF,TGTGCCAGCAGCTTAGCAGGACTTCGCGAGCAGTTCTTC
TRBD1,14,TRBJ2-7,TRBV14,NA,CASSPTGNSYEQYF,TGTGCCAGCAGCCCGACAGGGAACTCCTACGAGCAGTACTTC
NA,10,TRBJ2-7,TRBV5-8,NA,CASSLREQYF,TGTGCCAGCAGCTTGAGGGAGCAGTACTTC
NA,12,TRBJ2-7,TRBV27,NA,CATLNSLYEQYF,TGTGCCACCTTAAATTCCCTCTACGAGCAGTACTTC
NA,13,TRBJ2-7,TRBV19,NA,CASSAGLNLEQYF,TGTGCCAGTAGTGCGGGACTGAACTTGGAGCAGTACTTC
TRBD1,16,TRBJ2-7,TRBV9,NA,CASSVEGTGRGYEQYF,TGTGCCAGCAGCGTAGAGGGGACAGGGAGAGGCTACGAGCAGTACTTC
NA,14,TRBJ1-2,TRBV27,NA,CASSPSGTPYGYTF,TGTGCCAGCAGTCCCTCGGGGACACCCTATGGCTACACCTTC
TRBD1,15,TRBJ2-7,TRBV6-1,NA,CASRVSDRGSYEQYF,TGTGCCAGCAGAGTTTCGGACAGGGGATCCTACGAGCAGTACTTC
NA,15,TRBJ2-1,TRBV5-5,NA,CASSLYGGTYNEQFF,TGTGCCAGCAGCCTCTATGGGGGTACCTACAATGAGCAGTTCTTC
NA,13,TRBJ2-7,TRBV5-1,NA,CASSPSSGREQYF,TGCGCCAGCAGCCCCTCGTCGGGCCGCGAGCAGTACTTC
NA,14,TRBJ2-5,TRBV6-5,NA,CASSYSDSQETQYF,TGTGCCAGCAGTTACTCGGACAGCCAAGAGACCCAGTACTTC
NA,15,TRBJ1-5,TRBV4-3,NA,CASSHGPYANQPQHF,TGCGCCAGCAGCCACGGACCCTATGCCAATCAGCCCCAGCATTTT
NA,15,TRBJ1-6,TRBV4-3,once,CASSPGVLLHSPLHF,TGCGCCAGCAGCCCAGGGGTCTTACTCCACTCACCCCTCCACTTT
TRBD1,14,TRBJ2-7,TRBV19,once,CASHSGTGFHEQYF,TGTGCCAGTCATTCCGGGACAGGGTTCCACGAGCAGTACTTC
NA,14,TRBJ1-3,TRBV19,NA,CASSVGVAGNTIYF,TGTGCCAGTAGTGTGGGGGTTGCTGGAAACACCATATATTTT
TRBD1,13,TRBJ1-2,TRBV7-6,NA,CASSSETGVGYTF,TGTGCCAGCAGCTCTGAGACAGGGGTTGGCTACACCTTC
TRBD1,16,TRBJ1-4,TRBV11-2,NA,CASSSGQGTYNEKLFF,TGTGCCAGCAGCTCTGGACAGGGGACCTATAATGAAAAACTGTTTTTT
TRBD2,15,TRBJ2-1,TRBV19,NA,CASSIIAGPYNEQFF,TGTGCCAGTAGTATAATAGCGGGTCCCTACAATGAGCAGTTCTTC